This T cell receptor (beta chain) originates from a study of Graves' ophthalmopathy and Graves' hyperthyroidism. Amplification from RNA transcripts yielded the TCR beta CDR3 regions. An initial RT-PCR round employing HTBI primers preceded a second-round multiplex PCR. A single record per CDR3 protein comes from TCRdb applying MiXCR to the multiplex PCR reads. The data contain over a million distinct CDR3 sequences, about 36% of them singletons. Study results and caveats: Sensitivity reached just under 90% and specificity about 76% for a 13-signature model separating ophthalmopathy from stable hyperthyroidism. Thyroid clonotypes that were expanded above 0.001 frequency mostly also appeared in blood.

Regarding this clonotype: The antigen is not known.

Germline lookup yields CDR1 DFQATT and CDR2 SNEGSKA (reference sequence). The CDR3 sequence is 15 residues long. J was trimmed by 5 bases and V by 4 bases; bases with no gene match: 10. Included hyperthyroidism patients were aged 18 to 65 and newly diagnosed (under 2 months' duration). This receptor was identified in an adult man with Graves' hyperthyroidism. Sequenced input: peripheral blood or thyroid tissue (not recorded which). This chain joins TRBV20-1 and TRBJ2-7; the match to TRBD2 covers 11 bases. As DNA, the CDR3 is TGCAGTGCTACTAATAGCGGGAGGGCCGGCCACGAGCAGTACTTC. It specifies CSATNSGRAGHEQYF.